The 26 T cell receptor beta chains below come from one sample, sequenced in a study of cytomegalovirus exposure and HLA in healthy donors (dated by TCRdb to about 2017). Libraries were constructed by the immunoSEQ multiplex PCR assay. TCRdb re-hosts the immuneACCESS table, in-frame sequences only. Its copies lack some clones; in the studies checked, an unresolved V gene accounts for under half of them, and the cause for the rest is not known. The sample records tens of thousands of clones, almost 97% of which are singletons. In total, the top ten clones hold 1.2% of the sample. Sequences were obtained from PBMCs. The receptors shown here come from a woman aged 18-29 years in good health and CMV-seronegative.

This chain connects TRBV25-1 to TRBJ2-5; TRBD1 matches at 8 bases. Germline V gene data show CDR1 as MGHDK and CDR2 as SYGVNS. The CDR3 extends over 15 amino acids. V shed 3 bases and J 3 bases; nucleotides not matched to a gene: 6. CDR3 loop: CASSDWDRRKETQYF. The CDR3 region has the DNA TGTGCCAGCAGTGACTGGGACAGGAGAAAAGAGACCCAGTACTTC. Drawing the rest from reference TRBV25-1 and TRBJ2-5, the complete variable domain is EADIYQTPRYLVIGTGKKITLECSQTMGHDKMYWYQQDPGMELHLIHYSYGVNSTEKGDLSSESTVSRIRTEHFPLTLESARPSHTSQYLCASSDWDRRKETQYFGPGTRLLVL.

The CDR3 DNA reads TGTGCCAGCAGCCCCGGGGGACCTCGGGACGCCTCCTACGAGCAGTACTTC. Translating gives CASSPGGPRDASYEQYF. V usage is TRBV11-2 and J usage is TRBJ2-7; D might be TRBD2 (6 bases). Germline assignment: CDR1 SGHAT and CDR2 FQNNGV. V dropped 5 bases and J dropped 0 bases, with 20 bases sitting between them. CDR3 length equals 17 residues.

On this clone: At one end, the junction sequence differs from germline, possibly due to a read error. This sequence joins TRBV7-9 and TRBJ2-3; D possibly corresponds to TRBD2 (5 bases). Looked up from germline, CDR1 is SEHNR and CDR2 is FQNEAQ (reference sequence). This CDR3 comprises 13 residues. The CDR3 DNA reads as TGTGCCAGCAGCTCAGCTAGCATAGATACGCAGTATTTT. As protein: CASSSASIDTQYF.

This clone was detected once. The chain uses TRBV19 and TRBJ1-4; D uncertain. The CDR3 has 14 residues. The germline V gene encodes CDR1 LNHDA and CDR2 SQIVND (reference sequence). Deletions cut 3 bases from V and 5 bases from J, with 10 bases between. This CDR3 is CASSISGENEKLFF. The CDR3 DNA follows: TGTGCCAGTAGTATTTCCGGTGAAAATGAAAAACTGTTTTTT.

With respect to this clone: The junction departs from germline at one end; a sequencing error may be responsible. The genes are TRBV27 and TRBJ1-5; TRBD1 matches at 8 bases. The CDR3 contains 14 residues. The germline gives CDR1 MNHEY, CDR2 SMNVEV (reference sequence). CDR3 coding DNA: TGTACCAGCAGTCCGGGACAGGGCAATCAGCCCCAGCATTTT. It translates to CTSSPGQGNQPQHF.

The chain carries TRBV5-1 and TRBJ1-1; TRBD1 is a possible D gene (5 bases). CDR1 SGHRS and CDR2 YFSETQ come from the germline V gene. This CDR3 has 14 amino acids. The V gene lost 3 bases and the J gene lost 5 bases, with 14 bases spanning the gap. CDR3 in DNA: TGCGCCAGCAGCTGGGACCCAGCGGGTACTGAAGCTTTCTTT. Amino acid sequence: CASSWDPAGTEAFF.

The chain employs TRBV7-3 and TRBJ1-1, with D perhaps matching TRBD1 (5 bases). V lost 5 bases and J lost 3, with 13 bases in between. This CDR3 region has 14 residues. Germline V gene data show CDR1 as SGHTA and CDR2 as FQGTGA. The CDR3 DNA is TGTGCCAGCAGCCGAACGGGGGTGGACACTGAAGCTTTCTTT. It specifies CASSRTGVDTEAFF.

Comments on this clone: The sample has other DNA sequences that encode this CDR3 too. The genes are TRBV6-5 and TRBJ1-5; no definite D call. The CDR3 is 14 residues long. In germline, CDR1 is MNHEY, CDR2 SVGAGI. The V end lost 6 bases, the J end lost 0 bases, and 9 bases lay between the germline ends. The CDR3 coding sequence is TGTGCCAGCAGCCCCTATGATAGCAATCAGCCCCAGCATTTT. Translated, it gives CASSPYDSNQPQHF.

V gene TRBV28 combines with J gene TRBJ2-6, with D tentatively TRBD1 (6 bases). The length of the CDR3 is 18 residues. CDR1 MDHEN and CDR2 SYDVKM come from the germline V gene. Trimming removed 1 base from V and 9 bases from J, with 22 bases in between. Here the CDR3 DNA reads TGTGCCAGCAGTTTATTTTCGGGTCTCCGGACAGCCCTCAACGTCCTGACTTTC. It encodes CASSLFSGLRTALNVLTF.

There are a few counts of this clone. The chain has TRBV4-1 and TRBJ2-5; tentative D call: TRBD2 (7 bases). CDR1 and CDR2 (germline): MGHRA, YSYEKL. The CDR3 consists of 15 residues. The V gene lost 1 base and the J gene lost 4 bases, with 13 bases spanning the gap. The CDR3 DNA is TGCGCCAGCAGCCAAGTGGGGGGGGCCCGAGAGACCCAGTACTTC. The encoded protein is CASSQVGGARETQYF.

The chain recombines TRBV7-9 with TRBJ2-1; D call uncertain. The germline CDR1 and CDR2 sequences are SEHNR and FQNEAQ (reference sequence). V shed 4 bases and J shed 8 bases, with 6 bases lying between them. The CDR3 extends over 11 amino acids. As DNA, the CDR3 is TGTGCCAGCAGCTCCCGTTATGAGCAGTTCTTC. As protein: CASSSRYEQFF.

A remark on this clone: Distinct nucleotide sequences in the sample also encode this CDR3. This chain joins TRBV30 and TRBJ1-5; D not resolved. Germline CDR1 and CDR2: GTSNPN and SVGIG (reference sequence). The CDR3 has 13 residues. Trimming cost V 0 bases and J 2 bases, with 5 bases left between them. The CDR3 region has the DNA TGTGCCTGGAGTGTACGCGGCAATCAGCCCCAGCATTTT. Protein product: CAWSVRGNQPQHF. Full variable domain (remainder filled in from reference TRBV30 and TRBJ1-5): SQTIHQWPATLVQPVGSPLSLECTVEGTSNPNLYWYRQAAGRGLQLLFYSVGIGQISSEVPQNLSASRPQDRQFILSSKKLLLSDSGFYLCAWSVRGNQPQHFGDGTRLSIL.

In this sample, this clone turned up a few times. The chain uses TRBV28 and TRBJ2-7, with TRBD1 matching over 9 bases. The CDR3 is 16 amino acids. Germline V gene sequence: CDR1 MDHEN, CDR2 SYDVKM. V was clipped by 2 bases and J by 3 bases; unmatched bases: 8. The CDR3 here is CASSLGFGTGIYEQYF. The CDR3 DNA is TGTGCCAGCAGTTTAGGGTTTGGGACAGGGATCTACGAGCAGTACTTC.

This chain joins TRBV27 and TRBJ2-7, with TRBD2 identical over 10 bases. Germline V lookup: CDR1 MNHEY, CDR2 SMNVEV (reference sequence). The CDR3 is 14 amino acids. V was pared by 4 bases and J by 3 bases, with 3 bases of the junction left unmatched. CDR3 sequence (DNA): TGTGCCAGCAGTTCGCGACTAGCGGGCTACGAGCAGTACTTC. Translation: CASSSRLAGYEQYF.

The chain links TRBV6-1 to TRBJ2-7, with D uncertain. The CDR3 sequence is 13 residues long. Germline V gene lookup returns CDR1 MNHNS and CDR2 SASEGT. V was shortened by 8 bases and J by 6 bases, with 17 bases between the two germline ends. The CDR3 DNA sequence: TGTGCCAGCCTACCGTGGGCCCCCTCCGAGCAGTACTTC. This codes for CASLPWAPSEQYF.

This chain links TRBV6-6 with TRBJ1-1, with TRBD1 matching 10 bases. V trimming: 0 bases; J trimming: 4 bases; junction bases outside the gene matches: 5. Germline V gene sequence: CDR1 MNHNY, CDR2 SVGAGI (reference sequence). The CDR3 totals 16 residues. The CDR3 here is CASSYSRTGGFTEAFF. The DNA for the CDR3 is TGTGCCAGCAGTTACTCGAGGACAGGGGGTTTCACTGAAGCTTTCTTT.

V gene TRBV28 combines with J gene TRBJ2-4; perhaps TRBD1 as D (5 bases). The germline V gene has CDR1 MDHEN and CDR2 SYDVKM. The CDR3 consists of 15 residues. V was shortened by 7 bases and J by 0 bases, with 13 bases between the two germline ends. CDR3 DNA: TGTGCCAGCACCACAGGTGCAATAGCCAAAAACATTCAGTACTTC. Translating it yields CASTTGAIAKNIQYF.

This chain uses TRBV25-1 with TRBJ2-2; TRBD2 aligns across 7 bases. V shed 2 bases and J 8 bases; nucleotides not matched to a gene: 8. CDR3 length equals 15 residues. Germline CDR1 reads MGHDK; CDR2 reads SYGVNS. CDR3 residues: CASSEPAAGVGELFF. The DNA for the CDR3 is TGTGCCAGCAGTGAACCCGCGGCGGGGGTGGGGGAGCTGTTTTTT.

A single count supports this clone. The CDR3 region is CASSAGTGNSYNEQFF. CDR3 sequence (DNA): TGTGCCAGCAGCGCGGGGACAGGGAACTCCTACAATGAGCAGTTCTTC. The chain uses TRBV9 and TRBJ2-1, with 9 bases identical to TRBD1. V lost 3 bases to trimming and J lost 0 bases; unmatched junction nucleotides: 4. CDR1 SGDLS and CDR2 YYNGEE come from the germline V gene. CDR3 length: 16 residues.

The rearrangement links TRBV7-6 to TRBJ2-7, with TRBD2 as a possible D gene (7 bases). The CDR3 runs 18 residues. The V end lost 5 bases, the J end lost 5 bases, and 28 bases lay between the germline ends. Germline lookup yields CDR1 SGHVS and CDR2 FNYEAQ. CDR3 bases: TGTGCCAGCAGCCGAAACGGGTTCGGGGGGCGACTTAGGGACGAGCAGTACTTC. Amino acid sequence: CASSRNGFGGRLRDEQYF.

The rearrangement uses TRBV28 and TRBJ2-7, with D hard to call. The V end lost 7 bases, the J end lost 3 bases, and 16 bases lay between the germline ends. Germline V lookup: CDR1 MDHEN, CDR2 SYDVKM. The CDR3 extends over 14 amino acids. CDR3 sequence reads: CASTPPRPDYEQYF. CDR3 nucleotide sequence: TGTGCCAGCACCCCCCCCCGCCCAGACTACGAGCAGTACTTC.

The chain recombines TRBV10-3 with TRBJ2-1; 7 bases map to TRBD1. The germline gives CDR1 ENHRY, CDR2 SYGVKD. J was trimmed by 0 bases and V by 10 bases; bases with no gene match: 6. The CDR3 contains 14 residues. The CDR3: CATTGQSSYNEQFF. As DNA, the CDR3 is TGTGCCACGACGGGACAGAGCTCCTACAATGAGCAGTTCTTC.

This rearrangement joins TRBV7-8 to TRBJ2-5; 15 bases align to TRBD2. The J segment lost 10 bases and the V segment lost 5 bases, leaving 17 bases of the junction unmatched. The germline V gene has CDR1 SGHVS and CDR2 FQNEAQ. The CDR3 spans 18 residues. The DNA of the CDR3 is TGTGCCAGCAGCCCGGGACTAGCGGGGGGCCCCCCGGAGAGCGACCAGTACTTC. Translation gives CASSPGLAGGPPESDQYF.

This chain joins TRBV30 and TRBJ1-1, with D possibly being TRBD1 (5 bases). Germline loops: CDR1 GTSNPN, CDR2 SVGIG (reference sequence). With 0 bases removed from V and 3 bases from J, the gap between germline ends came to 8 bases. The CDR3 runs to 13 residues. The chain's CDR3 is CAWSVSGDTEAFF. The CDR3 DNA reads TGTGCCTGGAGTGTATCGGGGGACACTGAAGCTTTCTTT.

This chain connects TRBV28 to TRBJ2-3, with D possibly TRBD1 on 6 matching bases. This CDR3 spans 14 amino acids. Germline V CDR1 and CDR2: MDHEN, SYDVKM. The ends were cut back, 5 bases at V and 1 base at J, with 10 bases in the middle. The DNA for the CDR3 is TGTGCCAGCAGTCGTTCAGGGGGCACAGATACGCAGTATTTT. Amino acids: CASSRSGGTDTQYF.

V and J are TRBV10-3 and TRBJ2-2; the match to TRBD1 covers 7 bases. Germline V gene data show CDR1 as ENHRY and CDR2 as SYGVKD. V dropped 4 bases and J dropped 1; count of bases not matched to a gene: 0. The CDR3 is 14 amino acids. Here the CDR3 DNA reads TGTGCCATCAGTGGGACAGGGAACACCGGGGAGCTGTTTTTT. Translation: CAISGTGNTGELFF.